This T cell receptor beta chain was retrieved from a study of T cell repertoires in cytomegalovirus infection. About the research overall: Recently described HLA-C-restricted plus well-studied HLA-B-restricted CMV epitopes were used. Signatures in public TCR beta sequences pointed to both CMV infection and matching HLA type. Findings and caveats of the study: The cumulative frequency of public TCR beta families distinguished individuals who carried CMV together with the relevant HLA. The ex vivo response showed dominance by HLA-C-restricted CMV-specific TCR beta clonotypes.

This CDR3 region has 12 residues. The germline V gene encodes CDR1 DFQATT and CDR2 SNEGSKA (reference sequence). The V end was cut by 1 base, the J end by 6 bases, with 9 bases between. Worth noting for this clonotype: Its target is not known.

TCRdb ran MiXCR on the reads and lists one entry per CDR3 protein. The sample carries about a million distinct CDR3 sequences, more than 25% recorded once. The chain joins TRBV20-1 to TRBJ1-2; perhaps TRBD1 as D (6 bases). This specimen consisted of cultured CD8+ T cells from PBMCs, obtained from culture after CMV antigen stimulation. This clonotype was obtained from a human donor in good health (CMV status not recorded). Some clones in this sample may be carry-over from other donors' samples. CDR3 sequence: CSARVPGDGYTF. CDR3 in DNA: TGCAGTGCTAGAGTTCCAGGGGATGGCTACACCTTC.